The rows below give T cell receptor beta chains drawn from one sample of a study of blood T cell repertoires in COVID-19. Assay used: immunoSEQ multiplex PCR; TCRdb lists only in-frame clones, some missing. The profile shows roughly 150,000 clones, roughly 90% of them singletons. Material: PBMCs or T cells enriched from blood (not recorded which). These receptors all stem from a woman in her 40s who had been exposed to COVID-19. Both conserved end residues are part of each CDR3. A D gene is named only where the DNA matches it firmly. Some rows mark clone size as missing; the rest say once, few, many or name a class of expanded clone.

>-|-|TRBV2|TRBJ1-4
TGTGCCAGCAGTGAAGGTTCGAGGGCAACTAATGAAAAACTGTTTTTT
CASSEGSRATNEKLFF
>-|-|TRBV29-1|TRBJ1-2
TGCAGCGTCGCGGACAGCGTTAACTATGGCTACACCTTC
CSVADSVNYGYTF
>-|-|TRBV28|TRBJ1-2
TGTGCCAGCAGTTTATCCGGGGGATATGGCTACACCTTC
CASSLSGGYGYTF
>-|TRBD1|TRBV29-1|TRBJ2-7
TGCAGCGTCGGAAGCCGGGACAGGTACGAGCAGTACTTC
CSVGSRDRYEQYF
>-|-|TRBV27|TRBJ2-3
TGTGCCAGCAGTTTATCCGTCGGTTCAGATACGCAGTATTTT
CASSLSVGSDTQYF
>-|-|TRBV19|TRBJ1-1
TGTGCCAGTAGCACTGCCTTAAAGATGAACACTGAAGCTTTCTTT
CASSTALKMNTEAFF
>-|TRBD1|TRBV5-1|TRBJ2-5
TGCGCCAGCAGCTTGGCCTCCGGGACAGGGGGCGAAGAGACCCAGTACTTC
CASSLASGTGGEETQYF
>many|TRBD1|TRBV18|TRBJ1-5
TGTGCCAGCTCAGAAGGACAGGGGGCGCGGAATCAGCCCCAGCATTTT
CASSEGQGARNQPQHF
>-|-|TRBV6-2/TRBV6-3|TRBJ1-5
TGTGCCAGCAGTTACCGCAGGGATTGGCCCCAGCATTTT
CASSYRRDWPQHF
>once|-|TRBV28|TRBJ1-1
TGTGCCAGCAGACTCCCGGGCGGGGGGCGAAGCACTGAAGCTTTCTTT
CASRLPGGGRSTEAFF
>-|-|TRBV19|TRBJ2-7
TGTGCCAGTAGTATCCGGGTCTCCTACGAGCAGTACTTC
CASSIRVSYEQYF
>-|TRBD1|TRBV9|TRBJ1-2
TGTGCCAGCAGCTTGGGACAGGAGTATGGCTACACCTTC
CASSLGQEYGYTF
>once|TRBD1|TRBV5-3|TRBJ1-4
TGTGCCAGAAGCTTGAGCGGGACAGGGTGTGAAAAACTGTTTTTT
CARSLSGTGCEKLFF
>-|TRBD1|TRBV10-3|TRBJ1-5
TGTGCCATCAGTGAGAGGGACAGGGGGAGTCAGCCCCAGCATTTT
CAISERDRGSQPQHF
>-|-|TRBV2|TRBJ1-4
TGTGCCAGCAGTGCCACAGCTAATGAAAAACTGTTTTTT
CASSATANEKLFF
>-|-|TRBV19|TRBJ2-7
TGTGCCAGTAGTATAAAGTTTGACAGCTACTACGAGCAGTACTTC
CASSIKFDSYYEQYF
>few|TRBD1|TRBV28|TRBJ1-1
TGTGCCAGCAGTGTCGGGACAGCCGGAACTGAAGCTTTCTTT
CASSVGTAGTEAFF
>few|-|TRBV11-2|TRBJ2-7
TGTGCCAGCAGCTCCCGCGGGATTGGATCCTACGAGCAGTACTTC
CASSSRGIGSYEQYF
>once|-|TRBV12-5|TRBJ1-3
TGTGCTAGTGGTTTGTCGGCGGGGAGCTCTGGAAACACCATATATTTT
CASGLSAGSSGNTIYF
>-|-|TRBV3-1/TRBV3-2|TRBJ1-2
TGTGCCAGCAACCAAGAGGCGGGATCCAAATATGGCTACACCTTC
CASNQEAGSKYGYTF
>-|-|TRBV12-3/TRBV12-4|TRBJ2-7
TGTGCCAGCAGTTTAGGAGGGCCCTACGAGCAGTACTTC
CASSLGGPYEQYF
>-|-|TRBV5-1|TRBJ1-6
TGCGCCAGCAGCTGGGGGACAAAAGGTTCACCCCTCCACTTT
CASSWGTKGSPLHF
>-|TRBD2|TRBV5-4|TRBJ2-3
TGTGCCAGCAGCGGGGGACTAGCGAGGACAGATACGCAGTATTTT
CASSGGLARTDTQYF
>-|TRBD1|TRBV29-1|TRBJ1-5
TGCAGCGTCGTCGACAGGGGGCTCAATCAGCCCCAGCATTTT
CSVVDRGLNQPQHF